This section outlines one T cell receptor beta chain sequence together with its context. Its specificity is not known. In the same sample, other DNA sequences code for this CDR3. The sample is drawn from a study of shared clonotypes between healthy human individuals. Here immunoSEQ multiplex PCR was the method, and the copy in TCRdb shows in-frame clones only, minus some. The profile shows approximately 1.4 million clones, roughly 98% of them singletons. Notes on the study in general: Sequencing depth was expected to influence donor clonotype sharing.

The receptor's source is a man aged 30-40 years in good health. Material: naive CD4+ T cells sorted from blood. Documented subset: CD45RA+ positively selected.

The CDR3 nucleotides are TGTGCCAGCAGGGGTAACACTGAAGCTTTCTTT. Its protein is CASRGNTEAFF. The chain has TRBV25-1 and TRBJ1-1, with no clear D. The CDR3 has 11 amino acids. Germline lookup yields CDR1 MGHDK and CDR2 SYGVNS. With 6 bases removed from V and 2 bases from J, the gap between germline ends came to 4 bases.